These 13 T cell receptor beta chains share one sample of origin, sequenced in a study of Tregs in tolerant kidney transplant recipients. Libraries were prepared by immunoSEQ multiplex PCR; TCRdb keeps only in-frame clonotypes and omits some of them. The specimen's table records 48,000 or so clones. Material: CD4+ T cells from blood, obtained before the transplant. Receptors were obtained from a human donor who received a combined kidney and bone marrow transplant.

Of note for this clone: The read gets to within 3 residues of the CDR3 end, and the germline J gene fills in the rest. V and J are TRBV11-2 and TRBJ2-7, with 12 bases lining up with TRBD2. With 5 bases clipped from V and 5 bases from J, the junction kept 4 bases outside the gene matches. The CDR3 totals 14 residues. CDR1 and CDR2 from the germline V gene are SGHAT and FQNNGV. The CDR3 spells CASSRTSGIDEQYF. Incomplete CDR3 DNA: TGTGCCAGCAGCCGGACTAGCGGGATTGACGAG. Based on the CDR3 plus reference TRBV11-2 and TRBJ2-7, the full variable domain is EAGVAQSPRYKIIEKRQSVAFWCNPISGHATLYWYQQILGQGPKLLIQFQNNGVVDDSQLPKDRFSAERLKGVDSTLKIQPAKLEDSAVYLCASSRTSGIDEQYFGPGTRLTVT.

With regard to this clone: The missing CDR3 end, 3 residues past where the read stops, is filled in from the germline J gene. The chain carries TRBV20-1 and TRBJ1-1; no definite D call. V lost 1 base to trimming and J lost 0 bases, with 9 bases between them. CDR1 is DFQATT, CDR2 SNEGSKA, per germline (reference sequence). This CDR3 has 14 residues. CDR3 sequence reads: CSARGADLNTEAFF. The CDR3 bases that were read are TGCAGTGCTAGAGGGGCCGATCTGAACACTGAA.

A note on this clone: Read coverage stops 3 residues before the CDR3 terminus; the germline J gene supplies the remainder. V usage is TRBV7-3 and J usage is TRBJ1-1, with TRBD1 identical over 10 bases. The V gene's germline CDR1 is SGHTA and CDR2 FQGTGA. CDR3 size: 14 residues. V was pared by 5 bases and J by 5 bases, with 5 bases of the junction left unmatched. CDR3 bases read: TGTGCCAGCAGCCACGGGACAGGGGTAACTGAA. This gives the protein CASSHGTGVTE. The full CDR3 is CASSHGTGVTEAFF.

Remarks on this clone: From the germline J gene comes the end of the CDR3, since the read stops 3 residues before it. The chain employs TRBV30 and TRBJ2-4; no firm D call. Germline V gene sequence: CDR1 GTSNPN, CDR2 SVGIG (reference sequence). Trimming removed 0 bases from V and 2 bases from J, with 11 bases in between. The CDR3 is 15 residues long. CDR3 bases read: TGTGCCTGGAGTGTAGCGAGCTTTACCAAAAACATT. Its protein product is CAWSVASFTKNI. The complete CDR3 sequence is CAWSVASFTKNIQYF.

With regard to this clone: Coverage ceases 3 residues before the CDR3 finishes, and the germline J gene fills in the end. The chain combines TRBV7-2 with TRBJ2-7; 9 nucleotides agree with TRBD2. J gave up 6 bases and V 3 bases, and 9 bases lay outside the gene matches. The CDR3 is 15 amino acids. Germline assignment: CDR1 SGHTA and CDR2 FQGNSA. The sequenced CDR3 bases are TGTGCCAGCAGCTTCGGCAGCGGGGGGATAATCGAG. Translated, it gives CASSFGSGGIIE. The entire CDR3 protein is CASSFGSGGIIEQYF.

Notes on this clone: The CDR3 goes on 3 residues after the read ends, and that part is filled in from the germline J gene. V and J are TRBV7-3 and TRBJ2-5; weak D call: TRBD1 (5 bases). The V end lost 1 base, the J end lost 7 bases, and 10 bases lay between the germline ends. The length of the CDR3 is 13 residues. Germline CDR1 and CDR2: SGHTA and FQGTGA. This chain's CDR3 is CASSLNGQGTQYF. The sequenced CDR3 bases are TGTGCCAGCAGCTTAAACGGGCAGGGGACC.

With respect to this clone: Sequencing ends 3 residues short of the CDR3 end; the germline J gene provides the rest. The chain combines TRBV19 with TRBJ2-5; the match to TRBD2 covers 12 bases. The CDR3 consists of 16 residues. V lost 4 bases, J lost 5 bases, and 8 bases stayed unmatched. Germline lookup yields CDR1 LNHDA and CDR2 SQIVND (reference sequence). The sequenced part of the CDR3 DNA is TGTGCCAGTAGTACGCTGAGACTAGCGGGAGACGAGACC. Its translation: CASSTLRLAGDET. The whole CDR3 region reads CASSTLRLAGDETQYF.

A note on this clone: The observed sequence ends 3 residues before the CDR3 terminus, with the missing tail filled in from the germline J gene. The chain is built from TRBV19 and TRBJ1-4, with unresolved D. V lost 3 bases, J lost 5 bases, and 19 bases lay in between. Germline V gene data show CDR1 as LNHDA and CDR2 as SQIVND (reference sequence). This CDR3 has 17 residues. The CDR3 bases that were read are TGTGCCAGTAGTATGGATGTCGCAGGCGAGTCAAATGAAAAA. Amino acid sequence: CASSMDVAGESNEK. The full CDR3 is CASSMDVAGESNEKLFF.

As concerns this clone: With the read ending 3 residues before the CDR3 end, the germline J gene is used to fill in that end. The chain has TRBV6-2 or TRBV6-3 and TRBJ1-6; the D gene is possibly TRBD1 (5 bases). The V gene lost 7 bases and the J gene lost 5 bases, with 12 bases spanning the gap. This CDR3 has 14 amino acids. Per the germline V gene, CDR1 is MNHEY and CDR2 is SVGEGT. The part of the CDR3 DNA that was read is TGTGCCAGCAACCTCGGGGGAAATAATTCACCC. This encodes CASNLGGNNSP. The full CDR3 protein is CASNLGGNNSPLHF.

Worth noting for this clone: The observed sequence ends 3 residues before the CDR3 terminus, with the missing tail filled in from the germline J gene. This chain connects TRBV6-1 to TRBJ2-7; 10 bases line up with TRBD1. The CDR3 is 15 amino acids. The J segment lost 0 bases and the V segment lost 1 base, leaving 0 bases of the junction unmatched. The germline V gene has CDR1 MNHNS and CDR2 SASEGT. Partial CDR3 DNA: TGTGCCAGCAGTGAAGGGACAGGGGGCTCCTACGAG. Its translation is CASSEGTGGSYE. The entire CDR3 sequence reads CASSEGTGGSYEQYF.

Note on this clone: The read halts 3 residues ahead of the CDR3 end, with the missing end drawn from the germline J gene. The J gene is TRBJ2-5, the V gene TRBV19, with TRBD2 as a possible D gene (5 bases). The germline CDR1 and CDR2 sequences are LNHDA and SQIVND (reference sequence). V lost 5 bases and J lost 5, with 15 bases in between. The CDR3 spans 14 residues. The CDR3 reads CASSPGWRAETQYF. The DNA read from the CDR3 is TGTGCCAGTAGTCCCGGATGGCGGGCGGAGACC.

Of note for this clone: The CDR3 end is not reached by the read, which stops 3 residues before it; the germline J gene fills it in. This chain uses TRBV19 with TRBJ2-7, with D unresolved. Germline CDR1 LNHDA, CDR2 SQIVND (reference sequence). The length of the CDR3 is 15 residues. V lost 4 bases and J 4 bases, leaving 17 bases between the germline ends. CDR3 loop: CASSTTRKAPYEQYF. The part of the CDR3 DNA that was read is TGTGCCAGTAGTACCACCCGTAAGGCCCCATACGAG. Full variable domain (rest looked up from reference TRBV19 and TRBJ2-7): DGGITQSPKYLFRKEGQNVTLSCEQNLNHDAMYWYRQDPGQGLRLIYYSQIVNDFQKGDIAEGYSVSREKKESFPLTVTSAQKNPTAFYLCASSTTRKAPYEQYFGPGTRLTVT.

Comments on this clone: The read comes to an end 3 residues before the CDR3 does, leaving the germline J gene to fill in the end. J is TRBJ2-5 and V is TRBV2; 9 bases are shared with TRBD1. Per the germline V gene, CDR1 is SNHLY and CDR2 is FYNNEI. V trimming: 4 bases; J trimming: 3 bases; junction bases outside the gene matches: 3. This CDR3 comprises 14 residues. This CDR3 is CASSGWTGEETQYF. The sequenced part of the CDR3 DNA is TGTGCCAGCAGTGGATGGACAGGGGAAGAGACC. Variable domain in full (rest from reference TRBV2 and TRBJ2-5): EPEVTQTPSHQVTQMGQEVILRCVPISNHLYFYWYRQILGQKVEFLVSFYNNEISEKSEIFDDQFSVERPDGSNFTLKIRSTKLEDSAMYFCASSGWTGEETQYFGPGTRLLVL.